The 11 T cell receptor beta chains presented below share a single source sample, sequenced in a study of metastatic and nonmetastatic thyroid tumors. TCRdb reassembled clones from the PCR reads with MiXCR. The data contain more than 85,000 clones, 8.6% of them seen just once; the ten biggest clones take up approximately 10%. Patients had received no treatment of any kind before thyroid surgery. Source material: blood. All receptors come from a female donor with papillary thyroid cancer or a benign thyroid nodule (not recorded which). Some clones in this sample may be carry-over from other donors' samples.

This clone was detected ten times or more. V usage is TRBV7-2 and J usage is TRBJ1-2, with D possibly being TRBD1 (6 bases). Germline CDR1 and CDR2: SGHTA and FQGNSA. The length of the CDR3 is 13 residues. Between the trimmed V and J ends, which lost 4 bases and 4 bases, there was a span of 10 bases. The CDR3 here is CASSSTGFYGYTF. The CDR3 nucleotides are TGTGCCAGCAGCTCGACAGGCTTCTATGGCTACACCTTC.

This chain uses TRBV5-6 with TRBJ2-6; D tentatively reads TRBD1 or TRBD2 (5 bases each). This CDR3 is 17 amino acids long. The germline V gene has CDR1 SGHDT and CDR2 YYEEEE. The V gene lost 0 bases and the J gene lost 2 bases, with 12 bases spanning the gap. The CDR3 sequence: CASSLGGGSTGANVLTF. As DNA, the CDR3 is TGTGCCAGCAGCTTGGGTGGGGGATCGACTGGGGCCAACGTCCTGACTTTC.

This clone was recorded many times. The chain has TRBV6-1 and TRBJ1-3; D uncertain. V lost 2 bases and J 2 bases, leaving 13 bases between the germline ends. This CDR3 has 16 residues. Germline loops: CDR1 MNHNS, CDR2 SASEGT. Here the CDR3 reads CASSESEQRAGNTIYF. CDR3 nucleotide sequence: TGTGCCAGCAGTGAAAGCGAGCAGCGGGCTGGAAACACCATATATTTT.

This clone was observed a few times. The chain couples TRBV27 to TRBJ2-7, with 8 nucleotides matching TRBD1. Trimming cost V 5 bases and J 3 bases; bases outside gene matches: 6. Germline CDR1 reads MNHEY; CDR2 reads SMNVEV (reference sequence). This CDR3 has 14 amino acids. DNA of the CDR3: TGTGCCAGCAGTACCAACAGGGGGGTCTACGAGCAGTACTTC. The encoded protein is CASSTNRGVYEQYF.

This clone was seen ten or more times. This chain links TRBV27 with TRBJ1-5; no clear D gene. V was cut by 6 bases and J by 6 bases, with 9 bases left in between. This CDR3 has 12 amino acids. The germline gives CDR1 MNHEY, CDR2 SMNVEV (reference sequence). CDR3 coding DNA: TGTGCCAGCAGCCCGCTGGGTCAGCCCCAGCATTTT. Protein: CASSPLGQPQHF.

This clone was found a few times. The rearrangement uses TRBV6-1 and TRBJ2-7, with D possibly matching TRBD2 (7 bases). The length of the CDR3 is 13 residues. Germline CDR1 MNHNS, CDR2 SASEGT. Trimming removed 5 bases from V and 7 bases from J, with 15 bases in between. The CDR3 is CASSWGGALEQYF. CDR3 nucleotides: TGTGCCAGCAGTTGGGGGGGGGCCTTGGAGCAGTACTTC.

This clone was seen many times. The chain couples TRBV28 to TRBJ1-5; D is ambiguous. The CDR3 consists of 14 residues. Trimming left V 3 bases short and J 0 bases short, with 6 bases between. CDR1 MDHEN and CDR2 SYDVKM come from the germline V gene. The CDR3 DNA reads TGTGCCAGCAGTTTTCCCGATAGCAATCAGCCCCAGCATTTT. Translating it yields CASSFPDSNQPQHF. Supplemented by reference TRBV28 and TRBJ1-5, the full variable domain reads DVKVTQSSRYLVKRTGEKVFLECVQDMDHENMFWYRQDPGLGLRLIYFSYDVKMKEKGDIPEGYSVSREKKERFSLILESASTNQTSMYLCASSFPDSNQPQHFGDGTRLSIL.

This clone was seen a few times. This chain uses TRBV7-6 with TRBJ2-7; D might be TRBD1 or TRBD2, each matching 5 bases. V lost 4 bases to trimming and J lost 1 base, with 17 bases between them. The germline V gene has CDR1 SGHVS and CDR2 FNYEAQ. CDR3 length equals 16 residues. The CDR3 DNA is TGTGCCAGCAGCTCAAGACCGGGACGTGCGTCCTACGAGCAGTACTTC. Translated, it gives CASSSRPGRASYEQYF.

At least ten counts were recorded for this clone. V usage is TRBV29-1 and J usage is TRBJ2-7, with 8 bases matching TRBD1. With V trimmed by 7 bases and J by 3 bases, 11 bases remained unmatched. This CDR3 is 14 amino acids long. The germline V gene encodes CDR1 SQVTM and CDR2 ANQGSEA. In DNA, the CDR3 is TGCAGCGCTGCCGGAGGACAGGGATTCTACGAGCAGTACTTC. It encodes CSAAGGQGFYEQYF.

In this sample, this clone turned up a few times. The rearrangement links TRBV12-3 or TRBV12-4 to TRBJ2-5, with no clear D. Trimming took 0 bases from V and 0 from J, leaving 14 bases between them. The CDR3 is 17 amino acids. CDR3 coding DNA: TGTGCCAGCAGTTTAGCACCCACGACAAGCTACCAAGAGACCCAGTACTTC. As protein: CASSLAPTTSYQETQYF.

As concerns this clone: Since a much larger clone is just one base distant, this may be a read error. In the same sample, other DNA sequences code for this CDR3. The chain has TRBV3-1 and TRBJ1-3, with no clear D. The V end lost 4 bases, the J end lost 3 bases, and 25 bases lay between the germline ends. From germline, CDR1 is LGHDT and CDR2 YNNKEL (reference sequence). The CDR3 totals 19 residues. The DNA of the CDR3 is TGTGCCAGCAGCCTCGGTACGACATTCGCTCTCCGTCGTGGAAACACCATATATTTT. Its translation: CASSLGTTFALRRGNTIYF.